This record looks at one T cell receptor beta chain sequence and its context. Authors' processing steps: Filtering differed since immunoSEQ provided only junctions, with no quality scores. Using immunoSEQ multiplex PCR, the repertoire was profiled, and TCRdb retains in-frame clones only, with some absent. V and J calls and clone size are given by that table; D and trimming were obtained from the DNA. The profile shows 1,400,000 or so clones, 98% to 99% of them singletons. Memory CD4+ cells were the fraction left after CD45RA+ naive selection. The data belong to a study of shared clonotypes between healthy human individuals. Trimming cost V 4 bases and J 0 bases, with 7 bases left between them. There are 14 residues in the CDR3. The germline CDR1 and CDR2 sequences are MNHNS and SASEGT.

This TCR was recovered from a man aged 25 to 40 in good health. Sequencing input: naive CD4+ T cells sorted from blood. Subset in this sample: CD45RA+ positively selected. The rearrangement uses TRBV6-1 and TRBJ1-5; TRBD1 might be the D (5 bases). CDR3 amino acids: CASSGRVSNQPQHF. CDR3 nucleotides: TGTGCCAGCAGTGGCAGGGTTAGCAATCAGCCCCAGCATTTT.